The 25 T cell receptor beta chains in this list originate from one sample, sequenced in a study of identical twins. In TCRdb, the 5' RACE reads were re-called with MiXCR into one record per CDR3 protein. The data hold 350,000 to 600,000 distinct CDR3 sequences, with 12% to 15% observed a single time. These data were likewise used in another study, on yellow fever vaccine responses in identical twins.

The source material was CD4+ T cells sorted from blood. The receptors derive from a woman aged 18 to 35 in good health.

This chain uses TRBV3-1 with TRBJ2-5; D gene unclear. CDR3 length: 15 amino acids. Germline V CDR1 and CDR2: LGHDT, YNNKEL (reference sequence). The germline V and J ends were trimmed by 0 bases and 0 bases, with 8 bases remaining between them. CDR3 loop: CASSQDRTYQETQYF. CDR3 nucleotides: TGTGCCAGCAGCCAAGACCGGACGTACCAAGAGACCCAGTACTTC.

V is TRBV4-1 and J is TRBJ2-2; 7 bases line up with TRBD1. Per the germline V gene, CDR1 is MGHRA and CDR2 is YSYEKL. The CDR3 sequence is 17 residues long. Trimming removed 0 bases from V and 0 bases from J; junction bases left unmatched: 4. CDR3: CASSQDSQGANTGELFF. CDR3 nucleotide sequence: TGCGCCAGCAGCCAAGATAGCCAGGGGGCGAACACCGGGGAGCTGTTTTTT.

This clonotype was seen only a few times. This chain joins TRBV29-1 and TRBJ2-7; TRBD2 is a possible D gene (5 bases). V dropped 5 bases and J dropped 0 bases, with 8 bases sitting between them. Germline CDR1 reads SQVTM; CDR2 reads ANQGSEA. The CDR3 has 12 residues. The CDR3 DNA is TGCAGCGTTACAGCGGACTCCTACGAGCAGTACTTC. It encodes CSVTADSYEQYF.

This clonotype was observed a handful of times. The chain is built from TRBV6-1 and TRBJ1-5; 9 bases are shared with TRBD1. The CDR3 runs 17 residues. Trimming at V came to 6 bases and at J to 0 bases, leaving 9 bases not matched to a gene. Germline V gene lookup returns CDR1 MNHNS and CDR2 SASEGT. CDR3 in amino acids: CASSPQGQGISNQPQHF. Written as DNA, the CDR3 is TGTGCCAGCAGCCCCCAGGGACAGGGAATTAGCAATCAGCCCCAGCATTTT.

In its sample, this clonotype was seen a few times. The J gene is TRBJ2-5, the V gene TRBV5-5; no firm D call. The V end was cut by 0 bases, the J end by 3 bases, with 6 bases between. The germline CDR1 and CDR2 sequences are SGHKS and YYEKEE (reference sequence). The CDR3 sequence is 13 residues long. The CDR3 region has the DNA TGTGCCAGCAGCTTGGGGATGGAAGAGACCCAGTACTTC. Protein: CASSLGMEETQYF.

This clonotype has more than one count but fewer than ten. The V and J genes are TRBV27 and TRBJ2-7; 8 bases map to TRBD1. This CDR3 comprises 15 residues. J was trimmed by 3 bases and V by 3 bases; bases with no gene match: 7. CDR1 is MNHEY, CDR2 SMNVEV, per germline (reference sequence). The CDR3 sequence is CASSFAGGAIYEQYF. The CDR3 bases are TGTGCCAGCAGTTTCGCAGGGGGCGCAATCTACGAGCAGTACTTC.

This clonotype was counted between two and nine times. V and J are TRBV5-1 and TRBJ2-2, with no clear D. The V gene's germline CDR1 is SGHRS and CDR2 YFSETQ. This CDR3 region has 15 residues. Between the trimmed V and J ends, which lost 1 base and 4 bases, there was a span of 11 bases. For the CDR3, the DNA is TGCGCCAGCAGCTTGTTGGCAGAACCCACCGGGGAGCTGTTTTTT. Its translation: CASSLLAEPTGELFF. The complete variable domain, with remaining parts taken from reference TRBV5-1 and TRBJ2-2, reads KAGVTQTPRYLIKTRGQQVTLSCSPISGHRSVSWYQQTPGQGLQFLFEYFSETQRNKGNFPGRFSGRQFSNSRSEMNVSTLELGDSALYLCASSLLAEPTGELFFGEGSRLTVL.

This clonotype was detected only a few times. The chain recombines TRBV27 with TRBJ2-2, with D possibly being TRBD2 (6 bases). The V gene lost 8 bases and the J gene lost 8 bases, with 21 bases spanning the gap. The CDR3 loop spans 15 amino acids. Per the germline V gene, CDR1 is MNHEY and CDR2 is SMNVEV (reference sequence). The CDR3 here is CASSKFDRGTGELFF. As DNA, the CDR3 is TGTGCCAGCTCGAAATTCGACCGGGGGACGGGGGAGCTGTTTTTT.

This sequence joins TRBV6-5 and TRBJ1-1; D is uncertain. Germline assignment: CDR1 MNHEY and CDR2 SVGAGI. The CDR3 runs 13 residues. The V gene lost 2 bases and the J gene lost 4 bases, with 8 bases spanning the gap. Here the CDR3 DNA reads TGTGCCAGCAGTTACGAATGGACCACTGAAGCTTTCTTT. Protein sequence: CASSYEWTTEAFF.

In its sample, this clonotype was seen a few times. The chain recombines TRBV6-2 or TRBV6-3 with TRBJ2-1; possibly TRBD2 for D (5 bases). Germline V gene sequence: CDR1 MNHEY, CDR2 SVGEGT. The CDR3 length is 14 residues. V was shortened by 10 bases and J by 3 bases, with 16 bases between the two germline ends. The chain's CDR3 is CATAEDSLYNEQFF. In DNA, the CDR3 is TGTGCCACGGCCGAGGACTCCCTCTACAATGAGCAGTTCTTC.

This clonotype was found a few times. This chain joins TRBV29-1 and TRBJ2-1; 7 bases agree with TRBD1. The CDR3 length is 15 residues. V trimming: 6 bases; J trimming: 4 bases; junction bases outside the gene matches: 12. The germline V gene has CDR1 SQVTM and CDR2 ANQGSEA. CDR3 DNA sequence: TGCAGCGTGCCGCGAGGACAGGACAAGTACAATGAGCAGTTCTTC. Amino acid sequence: CSVPRGQDKYNEQFF.

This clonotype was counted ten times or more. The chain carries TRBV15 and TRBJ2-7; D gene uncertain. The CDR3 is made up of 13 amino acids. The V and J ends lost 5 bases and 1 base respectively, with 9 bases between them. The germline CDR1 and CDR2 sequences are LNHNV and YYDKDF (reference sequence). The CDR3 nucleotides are TGTGCCACCAGCCTCGGACCATCCTACGAGCAGTACTTC. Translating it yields CATSLGPSYEQYF.

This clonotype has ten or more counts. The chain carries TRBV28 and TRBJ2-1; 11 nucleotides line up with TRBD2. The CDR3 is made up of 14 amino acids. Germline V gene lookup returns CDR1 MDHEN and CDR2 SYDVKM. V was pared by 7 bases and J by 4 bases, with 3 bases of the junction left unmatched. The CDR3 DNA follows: TGTGCCAGCACACTAGCGGGGGTTTACAATGAGCAGTTCTTC. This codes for CASTLAGVYNEQFF.

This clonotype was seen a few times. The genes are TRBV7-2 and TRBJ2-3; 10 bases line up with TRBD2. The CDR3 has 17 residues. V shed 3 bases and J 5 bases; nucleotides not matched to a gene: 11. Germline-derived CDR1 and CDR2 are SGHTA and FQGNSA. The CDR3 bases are TGTGCCAGCAGCTTTGAAGCACTAGCGGGGTTCGTAGATACGCAGTATTTT. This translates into CASSFEALAGFVDTQYF.

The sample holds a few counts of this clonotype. The CDR3 bases are TGTGCCAGCAGCACACCTCTCCCCTCCTACAATGAGCAGTTCTTC. It codes for CASSTPLPSYNEQFF. The chain joins TRBV28 to TRBJ2-1, with D uncertain. V shed 6 bases and J shed 0 bases, with 12 bases lying between them. CDR1 MDHEN and CDR2 SYDVKM come from the germline V gene. This CDR3 contains 15 residues. The full variable domain, in which reference TRBV28 and TRBJ2-1 provide the parts outside the CDR3, is DVKVTQSSRYLVKRTGEKVFLECVQDMDHENMFWYRQDPGLGLRLIYFSYDVKMKEKGDIPEGYSVSREKKERFSLILESASTNQTSMYLCASSTPLPSYNEQFFGPGTRLTVL.

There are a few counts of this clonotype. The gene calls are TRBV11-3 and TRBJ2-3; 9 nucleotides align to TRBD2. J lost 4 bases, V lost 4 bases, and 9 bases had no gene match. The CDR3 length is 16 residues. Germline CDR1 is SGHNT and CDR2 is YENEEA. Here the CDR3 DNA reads TGTGCCAGCAGCTGGACCGGGACTAGCATCGCAGATACGCAGTATTTT. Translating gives CASSWTGTSIADTQYF.

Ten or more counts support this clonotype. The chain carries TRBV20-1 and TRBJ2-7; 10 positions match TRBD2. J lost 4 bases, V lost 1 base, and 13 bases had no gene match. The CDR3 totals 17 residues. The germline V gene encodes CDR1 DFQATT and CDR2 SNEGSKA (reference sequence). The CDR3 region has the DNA TGCAGTGCTAGAGCAATCGTAGCGGGAGGCCCCGGGTACGAGCAGTACTTC. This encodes CSARAIVAGGPGYEQYF.

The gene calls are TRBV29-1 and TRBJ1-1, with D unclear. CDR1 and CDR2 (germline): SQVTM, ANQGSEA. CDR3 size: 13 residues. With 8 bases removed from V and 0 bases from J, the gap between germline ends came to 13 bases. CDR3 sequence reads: CSTCLGLNTEAFF. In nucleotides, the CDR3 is TGCAGCACCTGTCTGGGTCTGAACACTGAAGCTTTCTTT.

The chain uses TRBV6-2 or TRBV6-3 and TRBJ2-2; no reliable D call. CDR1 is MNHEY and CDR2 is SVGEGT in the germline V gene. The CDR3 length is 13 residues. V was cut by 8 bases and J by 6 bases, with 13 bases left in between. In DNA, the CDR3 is TGTGCCAGCCGAGACCCACCAGCCGGGGAGCTGTTTTTT. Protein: CASRDPPAGELFF.

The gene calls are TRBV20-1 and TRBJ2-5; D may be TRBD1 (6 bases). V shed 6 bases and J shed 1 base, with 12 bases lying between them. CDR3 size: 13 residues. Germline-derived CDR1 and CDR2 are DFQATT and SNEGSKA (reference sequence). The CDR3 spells CSASRTVQETQYF. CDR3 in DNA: TGCAGTGCCTCAAGGACAGTCCAAGAGACCCAGTACTTC.

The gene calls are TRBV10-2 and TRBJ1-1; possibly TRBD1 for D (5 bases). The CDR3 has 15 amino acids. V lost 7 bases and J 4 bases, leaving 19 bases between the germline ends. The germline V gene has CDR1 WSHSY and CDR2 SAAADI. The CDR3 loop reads CASTVDTSYGTEAFF. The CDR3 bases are TGCGCCAGCACTGTGGACACGTCATACGGCACTGAAGCTTTCTTT.

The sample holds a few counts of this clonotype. The CDR3 sequence: CASSKPGPGEQFF. CDR3 coding DNA: TGTGCCAGCAGTAAACCGGGACCGGGAGAGCAGTTCTTC. The J gene is TRBJ2-1, the V gene TRBV7-3; D tentatively reads TRBD1 or TRBD2 (5 bases each). Germline-derived CDR1 and CDR2 are SGHTA and FQGTGA. V dropped 6 bases and J dropped 10 bases, with 16 bases sitting between them. The CDR3 has 13 residues. Full variable domain (rest looked up from reference TRBV7-3 and TRBJ2-1): GAGVSQTPSNKVTEKGKYVELRCDPISGHTALYWYRQSLGQGPEFLIYFQGTGAADDSGLPNDRFFAVRPEGSVSTLKIQRTERGDSAVYLCASSKPGPGEQFFGPGTRLTVL.

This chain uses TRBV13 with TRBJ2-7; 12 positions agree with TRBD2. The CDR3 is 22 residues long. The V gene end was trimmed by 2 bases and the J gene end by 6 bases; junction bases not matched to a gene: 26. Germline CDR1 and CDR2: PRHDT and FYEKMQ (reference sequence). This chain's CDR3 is CASSLFFPDLAGGLYPIGEQYF. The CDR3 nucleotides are TGTGCCAGCAGCTTATTTTTTCCCGACCTAGCGGGAGGGCTCTACCCGATTGGCGAGCAGTACTTC.

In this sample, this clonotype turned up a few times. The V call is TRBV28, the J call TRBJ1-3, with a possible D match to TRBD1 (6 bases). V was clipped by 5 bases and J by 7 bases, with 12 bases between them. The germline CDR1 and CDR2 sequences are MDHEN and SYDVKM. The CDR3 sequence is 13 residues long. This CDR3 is CASSQGLKNTIYF. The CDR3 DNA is TGTGCCAGCAGTCAGGGGTTAAAGAACACCATATATTTT.

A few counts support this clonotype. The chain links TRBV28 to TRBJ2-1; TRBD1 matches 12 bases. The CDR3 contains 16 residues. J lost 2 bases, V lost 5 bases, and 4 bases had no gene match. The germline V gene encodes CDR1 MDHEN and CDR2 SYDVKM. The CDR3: CASSPGQGATYNEQFF. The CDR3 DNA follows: TGTGCCAGCAGTCCGGGACAGGGGGCGACCTACAATGAGCAGTTCTTC.